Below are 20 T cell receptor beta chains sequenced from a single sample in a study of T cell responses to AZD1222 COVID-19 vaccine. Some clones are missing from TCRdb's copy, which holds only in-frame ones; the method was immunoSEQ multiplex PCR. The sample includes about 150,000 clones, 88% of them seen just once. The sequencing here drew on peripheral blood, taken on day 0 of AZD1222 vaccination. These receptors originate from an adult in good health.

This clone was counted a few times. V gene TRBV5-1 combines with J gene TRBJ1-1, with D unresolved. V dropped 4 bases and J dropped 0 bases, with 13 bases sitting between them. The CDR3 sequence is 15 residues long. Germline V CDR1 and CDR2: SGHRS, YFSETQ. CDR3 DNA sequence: TGCGCCAGCAGCCCGTCGACCCCGATGAACACTGAAGCTTTCTTT. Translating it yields CASSPSTPMNTEAFF.

The CDR3 loop is CASSLRQTVPYNEQFF. CDR3 coding DNA: TGTGCCAGCAGCCTTCGACAGACAGTCCCCTACAATGAGCAGTTCTTC. This chain joins TRBV3-1 (or the pseudogene TRBV3-2) and TRBJ2-1, with TRBD1 as a possible D gene (5 bases). The CDR3 sequence is 16 residues long. Trimming took 4 bases from V and 2 from J, leaving 15 bases between them. The V gene's germline CDR1 is LGHDT and CDR2 YNNKEL (reference sequence).

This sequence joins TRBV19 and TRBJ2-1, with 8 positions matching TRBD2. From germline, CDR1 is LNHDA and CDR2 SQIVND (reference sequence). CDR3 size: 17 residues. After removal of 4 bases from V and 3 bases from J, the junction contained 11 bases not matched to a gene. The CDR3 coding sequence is TGTGCCAGTAGTACAGGGACTGGGCTAGCGGGCTACAATGAGCAGTTCTTC. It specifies CASSTGTGLAGYNEQFF.

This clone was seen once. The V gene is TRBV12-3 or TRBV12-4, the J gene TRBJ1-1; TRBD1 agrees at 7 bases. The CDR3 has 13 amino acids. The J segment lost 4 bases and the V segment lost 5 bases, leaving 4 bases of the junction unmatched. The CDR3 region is CASSRQGSTEAFF. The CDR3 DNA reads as TGTGCCAGCAGTCGACAGGGTAGCACTGAAGCTTTCTTT.

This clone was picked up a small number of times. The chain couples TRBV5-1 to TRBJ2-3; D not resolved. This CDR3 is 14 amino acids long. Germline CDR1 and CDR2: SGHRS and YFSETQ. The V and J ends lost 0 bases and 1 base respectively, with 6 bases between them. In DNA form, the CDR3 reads TGCGCCAGCAGCTTGGAGCGTCGCACAGATACGCAGTATTTT. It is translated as CASSLERRTDTQYF.

This CDR3 reads CASSNSPYEQYF. As DNA, the CDR3 is TGTGCCAGCAGTAACAGTCCTTACGAGCAGTACTTC. V is TRBV28 and J is TRBJ2-7; D uncertain. V gave up 5 bases and J gave up 4 bases, with 9 bases separating them. This CDR3 spans 12 amino acids. Germline CDR1 reads MDHEN; CDR2 reads SYDVKM.

The CDR3 sequence: CASSLYRSSYEQYF. DNA for the CDR3: TGTGCCAGCAGTTTGTACAGGAGCTCCTACGAGCAGTACTTC. J is TRBJ2-7 and V is TRBV28, with TRBD1 as a possible D gene (5 bases). Trimming stripped 3 bases from V and 0 bases from J, with 9 bases between. CDR1 is MDHEN and CDR2 is SYDVKM in the germline V gene. The CDR3 length is 14 residues.

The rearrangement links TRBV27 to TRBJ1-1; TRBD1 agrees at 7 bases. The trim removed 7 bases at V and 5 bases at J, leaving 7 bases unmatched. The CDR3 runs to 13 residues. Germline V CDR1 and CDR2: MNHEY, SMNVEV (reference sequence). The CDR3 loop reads CASKERGRTEAFF. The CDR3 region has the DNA TGTGCCAGCAAAGAAAGGGGGCGAACTGAAGCTTTCTTT.

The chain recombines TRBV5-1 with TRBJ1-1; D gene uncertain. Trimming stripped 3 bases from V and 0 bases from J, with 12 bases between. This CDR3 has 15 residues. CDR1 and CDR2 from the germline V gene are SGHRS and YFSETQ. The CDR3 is CASSSAVDMNTEAFF. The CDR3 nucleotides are TGCGCCAGCAGCTCGGCGGTTGATATGAACACTGAAGCTTTCTTT.

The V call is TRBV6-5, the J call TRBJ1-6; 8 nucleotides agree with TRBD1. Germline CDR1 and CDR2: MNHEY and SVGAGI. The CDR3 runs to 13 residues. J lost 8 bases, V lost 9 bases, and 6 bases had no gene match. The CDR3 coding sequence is TGTGCCAGTAAGATGACAGGGGATTCACCCCTCCACTTT. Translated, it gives CASKMTGDSPLHF.

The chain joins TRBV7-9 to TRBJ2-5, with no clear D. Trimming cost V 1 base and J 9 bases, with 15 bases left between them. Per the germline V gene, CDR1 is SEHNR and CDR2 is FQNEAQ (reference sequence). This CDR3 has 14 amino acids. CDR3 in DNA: TGTGCCAGCAGCTTAGATGGCTCCCGTGGGGCCCAGTACTTC. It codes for CASSLDGSRGAQYF.

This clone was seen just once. This CDR3 reads CASSPTGLYTDTQYF. The DNA for the CDR3 is TGTGCCAGCAGCCCCACCGGGTTGTACACAGATACGCAGTATTTT. The rearrangement links TRBV5-6 to TRBJ2-3; no firm D call. The CDR3 runs to 15 residues. The germline V and J ends were trimmed by 4 bases and 2 bases, with 14 bases remaining between them. The germline CDR1 and CDR2 sequences are SGHDT and YYEEEE.

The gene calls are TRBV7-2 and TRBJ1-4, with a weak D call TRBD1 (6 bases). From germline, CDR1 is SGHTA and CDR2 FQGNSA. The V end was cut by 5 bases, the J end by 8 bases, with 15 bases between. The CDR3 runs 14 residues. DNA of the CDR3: TGTGCCAGCAGCCCCCCGGGGGGCGCGGAAAAACTGTTTTTT. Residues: CASSPPGGAEKLFF.

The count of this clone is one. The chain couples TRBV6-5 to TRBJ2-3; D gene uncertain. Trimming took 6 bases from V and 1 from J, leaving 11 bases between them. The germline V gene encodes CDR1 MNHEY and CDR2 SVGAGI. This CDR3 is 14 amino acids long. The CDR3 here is CASRRYLRTDTQYF. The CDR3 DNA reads TGTGCCAGCAGGCGATATCTACGCACAGATACGCAGTATTTT.

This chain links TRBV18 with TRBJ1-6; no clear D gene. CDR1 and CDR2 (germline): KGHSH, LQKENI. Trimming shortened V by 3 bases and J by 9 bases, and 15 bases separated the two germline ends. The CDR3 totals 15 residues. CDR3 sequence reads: CASSPGELKGSPLHF. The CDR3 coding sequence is TGTGCCAGCTCACCCGGGGAATTAAAAGGTTCACCCCTCCACTTT.

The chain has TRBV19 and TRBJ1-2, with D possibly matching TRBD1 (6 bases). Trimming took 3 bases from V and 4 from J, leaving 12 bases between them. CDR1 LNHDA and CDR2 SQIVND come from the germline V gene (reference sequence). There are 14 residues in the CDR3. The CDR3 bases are TGTGCCAGTAGTATCCCTGGGACATCCTATGGCTACACCTTC. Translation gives CASSIPGTSYGYTF.

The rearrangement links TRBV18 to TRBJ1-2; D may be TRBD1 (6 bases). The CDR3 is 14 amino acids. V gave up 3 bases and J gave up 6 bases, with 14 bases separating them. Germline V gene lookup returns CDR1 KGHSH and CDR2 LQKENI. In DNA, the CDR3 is TGTGCCAGCTCACCGCCGGCGGGGACAAATGGCTACACCTTC. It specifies CASSPPAGTNGYTF.

CDR3 DNA: TGTGCCTGTGCCGGGACAAACCGATACGAGCAGTACTTC. Its translation: CACAGTNRYEQYF. The chain is built from TRBV30 and TRBJ2-7; D is perhaps TRBD1 (6 bases). Germline values: CDR1 GTSNPN, CDR2 SVGIG (reference sequence). Trimming stripped 6 bases from V and 4 bases from J, with 16 bases between. The CDR3 sequence is 13 residues long. The variable domain in full, with the rest retrieved from reference TRBV30 and TRBJ2-7, is SQTIHQWPATLVQPVGSPLSLECTVEGTSNPNLYWYRQAAGRGLQLLFYSVGIGQISSEVPQNLSASRPQDRQFILSSKKLLLSDSGFYLCACAGTNRYEQYFGPGTRLTVT.

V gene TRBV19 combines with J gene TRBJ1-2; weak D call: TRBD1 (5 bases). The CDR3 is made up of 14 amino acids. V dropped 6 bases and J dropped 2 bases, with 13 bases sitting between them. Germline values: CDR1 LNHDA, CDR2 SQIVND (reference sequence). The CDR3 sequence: CASSRPQGNYGYTF. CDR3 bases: TGTGCCAGTAGCAGGCCGCAGGGAAACTATGGCTACACCTTC. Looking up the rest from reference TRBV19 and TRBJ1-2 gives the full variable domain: DGGITQSPKYLFRKEGQNVTLSCEQNLNHDAMYWYRQDPGQGLRLIYYSQIVNDFQKGDIAEGYSVSREKKESFPLTVTSAQKNPTAFYLCASSRPQGNYGYTFGSGTRLTVV.

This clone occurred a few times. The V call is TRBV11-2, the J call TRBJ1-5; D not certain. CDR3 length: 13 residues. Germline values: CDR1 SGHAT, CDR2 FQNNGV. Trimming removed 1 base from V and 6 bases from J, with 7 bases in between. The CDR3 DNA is TGTGCCAGCAGCTTAGGGCCAAGTCAGCCCCAGCATTTT. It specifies CASSLGPSQPQHF.